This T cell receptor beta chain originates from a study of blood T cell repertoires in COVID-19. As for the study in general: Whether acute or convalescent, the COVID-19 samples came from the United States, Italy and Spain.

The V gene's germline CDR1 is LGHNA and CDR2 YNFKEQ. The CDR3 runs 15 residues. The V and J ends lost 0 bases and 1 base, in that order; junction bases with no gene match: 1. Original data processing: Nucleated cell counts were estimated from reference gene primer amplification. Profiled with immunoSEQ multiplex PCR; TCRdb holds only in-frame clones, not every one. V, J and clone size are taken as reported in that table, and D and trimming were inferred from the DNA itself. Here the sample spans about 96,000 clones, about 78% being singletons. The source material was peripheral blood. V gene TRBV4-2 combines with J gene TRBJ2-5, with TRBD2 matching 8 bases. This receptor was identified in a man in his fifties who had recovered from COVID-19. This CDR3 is CASSQDRGGQETQYF. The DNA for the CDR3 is TGTGCCAGCAGCCAAGATCGGGGGGGCCAAGAGACCCAGTACTTC.